This TCR beta chain was sequenced in a study of shared clonotypes between healthy human individuals. Overall study context: CD4 naive and CD4 memory each took three plates per donor, while CD8 naive took two and CD8 memory one.

Study outcomes and limitations: Donor scarcity curtailed the genetic and exposure-history diversity represented herein. Naive subsets tended to show greater estimated richness than memory subsets.

Germline V lookup: CDR1 SGHRS, CDR2 YFSETQ. Trimming removed 0 bases at V and 1 base at J, with 10 bases between. The CDR3 runs to 16 residues. With respect to this clone: The antigen is undetermined.

Caucasian adults residing in Nashville, Tennessee made up all the donors. Some clones are missing from TCRdb's copy, which holds only in-frame ones; the method was immunoSEQ multiplex PCR. This sample carries 850,000 to 1,200,000 clones, roughly 70% of them seen once, and the ten largest clones take about 1.5%. Material for sequencing was memory CD4+ T cells sorted from blood. The subset was: CD45RA-negative fraction. The receptor was derived from a man aged 18 to 30 in good health. The rearrangement uses TRBV5-1 and TRBJ1-4, with D possibly being TRBD1 (5 bases). CDR3 protein: CASSLGGVITNEKLFF. Written as DNA, the CDR3 is TGCGCCAGCAGCTTGGGAGGGGTGATAACTAATGAAAAACTGTTTTTT. Variable domain in full (rest from reference TRBV5-1 and TRBJ1-4): KAGVTQTPRYLIKTRGQQVTLSCSPISGHRSVSWYQQTPGQGLQFLFEYFSETQRNKGNFPGRFSGRQFSNSRSEMNVSTLELGDSALYLCASSLGGVITNEKLFFGSGTQLSVL.